Listed below are T cell receptor beta chains from one sample, sequenced in a study of brain T cells in children with intractable seizures. Here immunoSEQ multiplex PCR was the method, and the copy in TCRdb shows in-frame clones only, minus some. Seen here are roughly 80,000 clones, approximately 90% observed once, and the top ten hold around 22%. The specimen was peripheral blood, collected at surgery. The receptors come from a girl aged 2-10 years with Rasmussen encephalitis and intractable seizures. Both conserved end residues are part of each CDR3. The order of the fields is J gene, clone size, D gene, V gene, CDR3 DNA, CDR3 protein. The D gene is left open where the match is weak. Expanded clones are given a class, and other clones once, few, many or no size at all.

TRBJ2-1,few,.,TRBV10-2,TGCGCCAGCAGTGCTTTAGCTTCCCACGAGCAGTTCTTC,CASSALASHEQFF
TRBJ1-1,.,.,TRBV10-2,TGCGCCAGCAGGGGTGACACTGAAGCTTTCTTT,CASRGDTEAFF
TRBJ2-3,.,.,TRBV12-3/TRBV12-4,TGTGCCAGCGCCATGGGGGATACGCAGTATTTT,CASAMGDTQYF
TRBJ2-7,.,.,TRBV10-3,TGTGCCATCAGTGACAACTCCTACGAGCAGTACTTC,CAISDNSYEQYF
TRBJ1-5,.,.,TRBV7-9,TGTGCCAGCAGCCCAGGAGGGGGTGGCAATCAGCCCCAGCATTTT,CASSPGGGGNQPQHF
TRBJ2-7,.,TRBD2,TRBV23-1,TGCGCCAGCAGTCAGCCCCCTCCTCCGGGACTAGCGTCGGACGAGCAGTACTTC,CASSQPPPPGLASDEQYF
TRBJ2-2,.,TRBD1,TRBV19,TGTGCCAGTAGTATAGAGACAAGGGGGCTACTCACCGGGGAGCTGTTTTTT,CASSIETRGLLTGELFF
TRBJ1-4,.,.,TRBV15,TGTGCCACCAGCAGAGATCTGAACAGGGCCTATGAAAAACTGTTTTTT,CATSRDLNRAYEKLFF
TRBJ1-4,.,.,TRBV1,TGCACCAGCGAAGGCAGGCGACTGTTTTTT,CTSEGRRLFF
TRBJ1-5,.,.,TRBV27,TGTGCCAGCAGTACCGGAGCTCGGCCCCAGCATTTT,CASSTGARPQHF
TRBJ2-3,once,.,TRBV2,TGTGCCAGCAGTGTGGAGGACACAGATACGCAGTATTTT,CASSVEDTDTQYF
TRBJ2-6,.,.,TRBV27,TGTGCCAGCAGTTTCCGAGCTGCAGGACGCTCTGGGGCCAACGTCCTGACTTTC,CASSFRAAGRSGANVLTF
TRBJ2-7,once,.,TRBV21-1,TGTGCCAGCAGCGAACCCACGGACATCGCCTACGAGCAGTACTTC,CASSEPTDIAYEQYF
TRBJ2-7,.,.,TRBV29-1,TGCAGCGTTGAAGTTCTTGAGGGGATATACGAGCAGTACTTC,CSVEVLEGIYEQYF
TRBJ1-2,.,.,TRBV29-1,TGCAGCGTTGCCGGGGGGCGGGTCTATGGCTACACCTTC,CSVAGGRVYGYTF
TRBJ1-6,once,.,TRBV6-5,TGTGCCAGCATTCACAGGGAAAGTGATAATTCACCCCTCCACTTT,CASIHRESDNSPLHF
TRBJ1-2,.,.,TRBV4-1,TGCGCCAGCAGCCAAGTCCCGGGGGGATTCTATGGCTACACCTTC,CASSQVPGGFYGYTF
TRBJ1-2,.,.,TRBV6-5,TGTGCCAGCAGTTCCGGTGTTTGGCAGGGTGTTTATGGCTACACCTTC,CASSSGVWQGVYGYTF
TRBJ1-2,once,TRBD1,TRBV5-1,TGCGCCAGCAGCTTGAGAGGGGGCCGGTATGGCTACACCTTC,CASSLRGGRYGYTF
TRBJ1-2,.,.,TRBV3-1/TRBV3-2,TGTGCCAGCAGCCAAGGGGCTGGCTACACCTTC,CASSQGAGYTF
TRBJ2-1,.,TRBD2,TRBV18,TGTGCCAGCTCACCTTTGGGACTAGCGGGAGGGTCCTCCTACAATGAGCAGTTCTTC,CASSPLGLAGGSSYNEQFF
TRBJ2-1,.,.,TRBV11-2,TGTGCCAGCAGCTTAGGGAACCGCGAGTTCTTC,CASSLGNREFF
TRBJ1-1,.,.,TRBV29-1,TGCAGCGTCCTCGAGAGGGGGGAGAACACTGAAGCTTTCTTT,CSVLERGENTEAFF
TRBJ1-2,.,.,TRBV14,TGTGCCAGCAGCCAAGATCTGGGGGCTAGTGGCTACACCTTC,CASSQDLGASGYTF
TRBJ2-1,.,TRBD2,TRBV27,TGTGCCAGCACCTTACGAACTAGCGGGGGCATCTATGAGCAGTTCTTC,CASTLRTSGGIYEQFF
TRBJ2-7,.,TRBD2,TRBV10-2,TGCGCCAGCATACGGGAGGGCCCGTGGGAGCAGTACTTC,CASIREGPWEQYF
TRBJ1-2,.,.,TRBV14,TGTGCCAGCAGCACCGGGACAACTAACTATGGCTACACCTTC,CASSTGTTNYGYTF
TRBJ2-7,.,.,TRBV4-1,TGCGCCAGCAGCGAAGAGGGCGGAGCCTACGAGCAGTACTTC,CASSEEGGAYEQYF
TRBJ2-1,.,TRBD1,TRBV14,TGTGCCAGCAGCCCCCAACGGACAGGGGGGAATGAGCAGTTCTTC,CASSPQRTGGNEQFF
TRBJ1-6,.,TRBD1,TRBV3-1/TRBV3-2,TGTGCCAGCAGCCAGCCCCCGGGACAGGGAGGGTCACCCCTCCACTTT,CASSQPPGQGGSPLHF
TRBJ1-1,.,TRBD1,TRBV6-5,TGTGCCAGCAGCTTGACAGGGGTCAGGAACACTGAAGCTTTCTTT,CASSLTGVRNTEAFF
TRBJ1-1,.,.,TRBV11-3,TGTGCCAGCAGCTTATCTGGGATGCAGACTGAAGCTTTCTTT,CASSLSGMQTEAFF
TRBJ1-4,.,TRBD1,TRBV10-2,TGCGCCAGCAGTGGGCCTCTGGGACAGATAACTAATGAAAAACTGTTTTTT,CASSGPLGQITNEKLFF
TRBJ1-1,.,.,TRBV20-1,TGCAGCGGTAGGGGGAACACTGAAGCTTTCTTT,CSGRGNTEAFF
TRBJ2-7,.,TRBD2,TRBV6-5,TGTGCCAGCAGTTACCGAGGACTAGCGGGGCACTACGAGCAGTACTTC,CASSYRGLAGHYEQYF
TRBJ2-7,.,.,TRBV7-2,TGTGCCAGCAGCTTAACGTGGCAAAAGGGGGAGCAGTACTTC,CASSLTWQKGEQYF
TRBJ2-5,once,.,TRBV12-3/TRBV12-4,TGTGCCAGCAGTTCAGGGGAGGTGACCCAGTACTTC,CASSSGEVTQYF
TRBJ2-3,.,.,TRBV7-9,TGTGCCGGGACACGCGCAGGGTCGCAGTATTTT,CAGTRAGSQYF
TRBJ1-4,.,TRBD1,TRBV13,TGTGCCAGCAGCCTCGACAGGGTACCTGAAAAACTGTTTTTT,CASSLDRVPEKLFF
TRBJ2-1,.,.,TRBV12-5,TGTGCTAGTGGTCCCCCCATCCTTTGTGGGGACTGCTCCTACAATGAGCAGTTCTTC,CASGPPILCGDCSYNEQFF
TRBJ1-2,.,.,TRBV19,TGTGCCAGTAGTGATGTTGGTCTCGGGATTTTCTATGGCTACACCTTC,CASSDVGLGIFYGYTF
TRBJ1-5,.,.,TRBV4-1,TGCGCCAGCAGCCCAGGGTACAATCAGCCCCAGCATTTT,CASSPGYNQPQHF
TRBJ2-2,.,.,TRBV5-8,TGTGCCAGCAGCTCCGGGCCCAGGAGGACCGGGGAGCTGTTTTTT,CASSSGPRRTGELFF